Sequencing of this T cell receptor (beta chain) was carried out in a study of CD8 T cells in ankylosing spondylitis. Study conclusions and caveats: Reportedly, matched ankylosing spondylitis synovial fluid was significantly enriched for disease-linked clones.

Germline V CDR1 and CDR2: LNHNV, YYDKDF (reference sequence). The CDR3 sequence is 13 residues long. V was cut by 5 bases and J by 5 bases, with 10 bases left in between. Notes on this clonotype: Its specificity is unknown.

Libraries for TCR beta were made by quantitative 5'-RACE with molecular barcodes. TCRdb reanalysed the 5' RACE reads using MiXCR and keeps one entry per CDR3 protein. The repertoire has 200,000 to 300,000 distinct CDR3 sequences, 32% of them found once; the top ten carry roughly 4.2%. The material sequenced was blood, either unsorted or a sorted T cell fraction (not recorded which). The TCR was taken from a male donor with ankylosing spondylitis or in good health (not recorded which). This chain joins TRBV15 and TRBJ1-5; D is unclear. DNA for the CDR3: TGTGCCACCAGCGAGGATCGGGATCAGCCCCAGCATTTT. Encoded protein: CATSEDRDQPQHF.